This T cell receptor (beta chain) was sequenced in a study of cytomegalovirus exposure and HLA in healthy donors. Sequencing was performed with immunoSEQ multiplex PCR; in TCRdb, only in-frame clones are kept and a portion is missing. The data contain about 160,000 clones, about 88% of them singletons. This clone was found a few times. The sample was PBMCs. This TCR was recovered from a woman aged 18-29 years in good health and CMV-seronegative.

CDR3 residues: CASSSGPGNPNYGYTF. The CDR3 DNA reads TGTGCCAGCAGCTCCGGGCCAGGGAACCCCAACTATGGCTACACCTTC. The V and J genes are TRBV11-2 and TRBJ1-2; tentative D call: TRBD1 (5 bases). The CDR3 runs 16 residues. The germline gives CDR1 SGHAT, CDR2 FQNNGV. Between the trimmed V and J ends, which lost 4 bases and 2 bases, there was a span of 17 bases.